This passage covers 10 T cell receptor beta chains from one sample sequenced in a study of CXCR3-negative and CXCR3-positive naive CD8 T cells. Findings and caveats of the study: Greater hydrophobicity was found in TRB CDR3s of CXCR3-positive naive cells than of CXCR3-negative naive cells.

The authors prepared UMI-labeled TRB cDNA libraries by 5' RACE. TCRdb reworked the 5' RACE reads into one entry per CDR3 protein, no DNA. The sample totals roughly 120,000 distinct CDR3 sequences. Antigens of these TCRs are unknown. The sequenced material came from naive CXCR3+ CD8+ T cells from blood. Indicated subset: CD45RO-CCR7+CD27+CD95- naive CD8+ T cells expressing CXCR3 (TNR3+). These receptors came from a human donor in good health. Some clones in this sample may be carry-over from other donors' samples.

The rearrangement links TRBV7-9 to TRBJ2-3; TCRdb reports TRBD1, a call that lacks DNA to check it against. Germline V CDR1 and CDR2: SEHNR, FQNEAQ (reference sequence). This CDR3 is built from 18 residues. The CDR3 region is CASSLPRGRGGSTDTQYF.

CDR3 sequence: CASSPDRAATLYGYTF. The chain is built from TRBV12-3 or TRBV12-4 and TRBJ1-2; the D call of TRBD1 rests on TCRdb alone, since no DNA is present to check it. The length of the CDR3 is 16 residues.

The rearrangement joins TRBV2 to TRBJ2-3; lacking DNA, the TRBD2 call made by TCRdb goes unchecked. Germline V gene data show CDR1 as SNHLY and CDR2 as FYNNEI. The CDR3 runs 16 residues. CDR3: CASSPRTSGSADTQYF.

The CDR3 spells CASTISGRNEQFF. The gene calls are TRBV28 and TRBJ2-1; TCRdb picks TRBD2, but there is no DNA to check that call. CDR3 length equals 13 residues. Per the germline V gene, CDR1 is MDHEN and CDR2 is SYDVKM.

This chain links TRBV14 with TRBJ2-7. Germline V lookup: CDR1 SGHDN, CDR2 FVKESK. This CDR3 contains 13 residues. The CDR3: CASSQDLTHEQYF.

The rearrangement uses TRBV4-1 and TRBJ2-5; TCRdb selects TRBD1, and the lack of DNA leaves this call unchecked. There are 16 residues in the CDR3. The germline V gene has CDR1 MGHRA and CDR2 YSYEKL. CDR3 protein: CASSQTGTAYQETQYF.

CDR3 amino acids: CASSLGQGLNNEQFF. The chain links TRBV28 to TRBJ2-1; the D gene TCRdb calls, TRBD1, cannot be checked with no DNA. The CDR3 is 15 residues long. CDR1 is MDHEN, CDR2 SYDVKM, per germline.

The J gene is TRBJ2-7, the V gene TRBV7-9; the TRBD1 assignment by TCRdb is unverifiable without DNA. Germline CDR1 and CDR2: SEHNR and FQNEAQ (reference sequence). The CDR3 sequence is 14 residues long. The CDR3 loop is CASSLFGQGNEQYF. Full variable domain (rest looked up from reference TRBV7-9 and TRBJ2-7): DTGVSQNPRHKITKRGQNVTFRCDPISEHNRLYWYRQTLGQGPEFLTYFQNEAQLEKSRLLSDRFSAERPKGSFSTLEIQRTEQGDSAMYLCASSLFGQGNEQYFGPGTRLTVT.

The chain joins TRBV19 to TRBJ2-1; without DNA, the TCRdb call of TRBD1 cannot be checked. Germline CDR1 is LNHDA and CDR2 is SQIVND (reference sequence). The CDR3 sequence is 14 residues long. The CDR3 spells CASGPGQEYNEQFF.

The J gene is TRBJ2-7, the V gene TRBV20-1. There are 13 residues in the CDR3. Germline CDR1 is DFQATT and CDR2 is SNEGSKA (reference sequence). The CDR3 region is CSARDRHIYEQYF.